These 23 T cell receptor beta chains originate from one sample sequenced in a study of post-analysis software for immune sequencing data (dated by TCRdb to between 2015 and 2016). The paper as a whole reports these results and caveats: Patients showed significantly higher frequencies than controls for about 5 TRBV segments, among them TRBV5-6, TRBV5-1 and TRBV20-1.

The antigens these receptors bind are not known. The library was generated by PCR. The data were produced on an Illumina HiSeq 2500. To reduce PCR and sequencing biases, unique molecular identifiers were incorporated into the TCR beta cDNA libraries. TCRdb applied fastp at Q25 and MiXCR to the public reads, then kept only in-frame beta chains. Each entry is one CDR3 protein sequence, shown with its most common DNA and genes. Across this sample there are hundreds of thousands of distinct CDR3 sequences, with roughly three fifths seen only once. The top ten constitute about 11% of the sample. Material for sequencing was blood. The receptors stem from a girl aged 2-9 years with multiple sclerosis.

Notes on this clonotype: Relative to the germline gene, one junction end is altered; a read error may explain this. This chain uses TRBV14 with TRBJ2-1, with D uncertain. The J call is uncertain, as TRBJ2-7 better fits the DNA end. This CDR3 spans 15 amino acids. The germline gives CDR1 SGHDN, CDR2 FVKESK. The CDR3 reads CAGSPLPGVYNEQYF. Written as DNA, the CDR3 is TGTGCCGGCAGCCCCCTCCCAGGCGTGTACAATGAGCAGTACTTC.

The rearrangement uses TRBV10-1 and TRBJ2-4; D might be TRBD2 (6 bases). Gene TRBJ2-5 matches the end of the DNA better, so the J call may be wrong. The CDR3 covers 14 residues. Germline lookup yields CDR1 WNHNN and CDR2 SYGVQD (reference sequence). In DNA form, the CDR3 reads TGCGCCAGCAGTGAGAAGGGAGGCCGAGAGACCCAGTACTTC. As protein: CASSEKGGRETQYF.

The chain uses TRBV20-1 and TRBJ2-3; the match to TRBD2 covers 10 bases. CDR1 and CDR2 (germline): DFQATT, SNEGSKA (reference sequence). This CDR3 is built from 20 residues. The V gene end was trimmed by 0 bases and the J gene end by 5 bases; junction bases not matched to a gene: 20. The CDR3 nucleotides read TGCAGTGCTAGAGACAGGGGGAGAGGTCTAGCGGGAGTCCCCGGAGATACGCAGTATTTT. It is translated as CSARDRGRGLAGVPGDTQYF.

The V and J genes are TRBV20-1 and TRBJ2-3; possible D gene TRBD1, 6 bases. CDR3 length equals 13 residues. Germline values: CDR1 DFQATT, CDR2 SNEGSKA (reference sequence). V was clipped by 6 bases and J by 2 bases, with 12 bases between them. The DNA for the CDR3 is TGCAGTGCGCACAGGGAGCCCACAGATACGCAGTATTTT. This sequence encodes CSAHREPTDTQYF.

The CDR3 nucleotides read TGTGCCAGCAGTTACTCTGGGGACAGGGCGGACAGCTACACCTTC. This translates into CASSYSGDRADSYTF. The chain links TRBV6-5 to TRBJ1-2, with 9 bases lining up with TRBD1. V lost 0 bases, J lost 9 bases, and 8 bases stayed unmatched. The CDR3 runs 15 residues. Germline V gene sequence: CDR1 MNHEY, CDR2 SVGAGI.

The chain links TRBV3-1 to TRBJ1-2; no reliable D call. V was cut by 2 bases and J by 5 bases, with 9 bases left in between. The CDR3 covers 13 residues. From germline, CDR1 is LGHDT and CDR2 YNNKEL (reference sequence). CDR3 nucleotide sequence: TGTGCCAGCAGCCAACTAACGGCGTATGGCTACACCTTC. This translates into CASSQLTAYGYTF.

This clonotype was observed a few times. The chain uses TRBV28 and TRBJ2-1, with TRBD2 matching 7 bases. V trimming: 3 bases; J trimming: 4 bases; junction bases outside the gene matches: 6. CDR3 size: 15 residues. Germline values: CDR1 MDHEN, CDR2 SYDVKM. The chain's CDR3 is CASSLAGDVYNEQFF. The CDR3, as DNA: TGTGCCAGCAGTTTGGCGGGAGACGTGTACAATGAGCAGTTCTTC.

The chain employs TRBV6-2 or TRBV6-3 and TRBJ2-5, with 10 positions matching TRBD2. This CDR3 comprises 15 residues. Germline V gene lookup returns CDR1 MNHEY and CDR2 SVGEGT. V trimming: 6 bases; J trimming: 1 base; junction bases outside the gene matches: 5. In DNA form, the CDR3 reads TGTGCCAGCAGAGCTAGCGGGGGAAGCCAAGAGACCCAGTACTTC. Protein sequence: CASRASGGSQETQYF.

The CDR3 here is CSVGTWGETQFF. In DNA, the CDR3 is TGCAGCGTCGGAACCTGGGGAGAGACCCAGTTCTTC. V is TRBV29-1 and J is TRBJ2-1; D perhaps matches TRBD2 (5 bases). Germline-derived CDR1 and CDR2 are SQVTM and ANQGSEA. The CDR3 has 12 amino acids. With 6 bases removed from V and 13 bases from J, the gap between germline ends came to 19 bases.

The gene calls are TRBV25-1 and TRBJ2-7; 9 nucleotides match TRBD1. CDR1 MGHDK and CDR2 SYGVNS come from the germline V gene. V lost 1 base to trimming and J lost 7 bases; unmatched junction nucleotides: 11. CDR3 length: 16 amino acids. The CDR3 protein is CASSELGQGISNEQYF. In DNA form, the CDR3 reads TGTGCCAGCAGTGAATTGGGACAGGGAATTTCGAATGAGCAGTACTTC.

This clonotype was seen more than once but under ten times. The chain employs TRBV7-3 and TRBJ2-1, with D possibly being TRBD2 (6 bases). Trimming removed 0 bases from V and 6 bases from J, with 12 bases in between. Germline assignment: CDR1 SGHTA and CDR2 FQGTGA. The length of the CDR3 is 15 residues. CDR3 bases: TGTGCCAGCAGCTTAACTAGCGGCCTCGGCAATGAGCAGTTCTTC. Its translation: CASSLTSGLGNEQFF.

Comments on this clonotype: A much larger clone differs from this one at a single base, so this may be a read error. The chain joins TRBV20-1 to TRBJ2-4, with D uncertain. With 4 bases removed from V and 5 bases from J, the gap between germline ends came to 12 bases. The CDR3 length is 13 residues. Germline V gives CDR1 DFQATT, CDR2 SNEGSKA (reference sequence). In DNA form, the CDR3 reads TGCAGTGCTACTGTCATAGACCAAAACATTCAGTACTTC. Translating gives CSATVIDQNIQYF.

The CDR3 nucleotides read TGTGCCAGCAGTACCAGGTCGCGCTACGAGCAGTACTTC. It translates to CASSTRSRYEQYF. The chain couples TRBV2 to TRBJ2-4; no clear D gene. The J call may be faulty, since TRBJ2-7 better matches the DNA end. Germline CDR1 and CDR2: SNHLY and FYNNEI. The CDR3 runs to 13 residues.

This chain uses TRBV7-2 with TRBJ1-1; 7 bases align to TRBD1. Germline CDR1 reads SGHTA; CDR2 reads FQGNSA. V shed 7 bases and J 1 base; nucleotides not matched to a gene: 6. There are 14 residues in the CDR3. CDR3 nucleotide sequence: TGTGCCAGCACGACAGGGAGGTCGAACACTGAAGCTTTCTTT. It encodes CASTTGRSNTEAFF.

V and J are TRBV7-2 and TRBJ2-6; the D gene is possibly TRBD1 (6 bases). V shed 4 bases and J shed 0 bases, with 13 bases lying between them. CDR3 size: 17 residues. CDR1 and CDR2 (germline): SGHTA, FQGNSA. For the CDR3, the DNA is TGTGCCAGCAGCTACAGGGTGGGAGACTCTGGGGCCAACGTCCTGACTTTC. Residues: CASSYRVGDSGANVLTF.

The chain employs TRBV15 and TRBJ2-7; the D gene is possibly TRBD2 (5 bases). Germline CDR1 and CDR2: LNHNV and YYDKDF (reference sequence). The V end lost 5 bases, the J end lost 3 bases, and 8 bases lay between the germline ends. This CDR3 is built from 12 residues. The chain's CDR3 is CATSAGNYEQYF. The CDR3 DNA reads as TGTGCCACCAGCGCCGGGAACTACGAGCAGTACTTC.

This clonotype was recorded a few times. V and J are TRBV2 and TRBJ1-5; a weak D match, TRBD1 (6 bases). The CDR3 runs 15 residues. Per germline, CDR1 SNHLY and CDR2 FYNNEI. Trimming removed 1 base at V and 6 bases at J, with 13 bases between. The chain's CDR3 is CASSEGRGYGQPQHF. The CDR3, as DNA: TGTGCCAGCAGTGAAGGAAGGGGGTACGGTCAGCCCCAGCATTTT.

V is TRBV20-1 and J is TRBJ1-2; 11 bases match TRBD1. Looked up from germline, CDR1 is DFQATT and CDR2 is SNEGSKA (reference sequence). V was clipped by 3 bases and J by 4 bases; unmatched bases: 7. This CDR3 has 15 residues. The CDR3 DNA reads as TGCAGTGCTAGTCTAGGACAGGGGGCTGTCTATGGCTACACCTTC. It is translated as CSASLGQGAVYGYTF.

V is TRBV7-8 and J is TRBJ2-5; D is perhaps TRBD1 or TRBD2 (5 bases each). Matching the DNA end better, TRBJ2-7 makes the J call doubtful. The CDR3 loop spans 13 amino acids. The germline CDR1 and CDR2 sequences are SGHVS and FQNEAQ. The CDR3 DNA reads as TGTGCCACCAGGGACGGGCTGCGGTACGAGCAGTACTTC. Translation gives CATRDGLRYEQYF.

This clonotype turned up a few times. CDR3 sequence reads: CASSLLAGDNEQFF. The CDR3 DNA reads TGTGCCAGCAGCTTACTCGCGGGAGACAATGAGCAGTTCTTC. This sequence joins TRBV7-3 and TRBJ2-1; 7 bases are shared with TRBD2. V shed 2 bases, J shed 5 bases, and the junction held 3 bases outside the gene matches. The CDR3 has 14 residues. Per germline, CDR1 SGHTA and CDR2 FQGTGA.

V is TRBV12-3 or TRBV12-4 and J is TRBJ2-2; D is possibly TRBD1 or TRBD2 (7 bases each). This CDR3 is built from 14 residues. V lost 6 bases to trimming and J lost 4 bases, with 12 bases between them. The CDR3 nucleotides read TGTGCCAGCAGACCCAGGGGGGGCACCGGGGAGCTGTTTTTT. Translation: CASRPRGGTGELFF.

This chain connects TRBV4-3 to TRBJ1-2, with D unclear. Trimming took off 0 bases at V and 3 bases at J, with 8 bases between the two ends. This CDR3 has 14 residues. Germline CDR1 and CDR2: LGHNA and YSLEER. The CDR3 DNA reads as TGCGCCAGCAGCCAAGATATTACAGACTATGGCTACACCTTC. It translates to CASSQDITDYGYTF.

V gene TRBV24-1 combines with J gene TRBJ1-2; maybe TRBD1 (5 bases). Germline V lookup: CDR1 KGHDR, CDR2 SFDVKD. V lost 3 bases, J lost 3 bases, and 13 bases lay in between. The CDR3 contains 15 residues. Here the CDR3 reads CATSDPHDSHYGYTF. The CDR3 nucleotides read TGTGCCACCAGTGATCCTCACGACAGTCACTATGGCTACACCTTC.